The 8 T cell receptor beta chains below were found in one sample sequenced in a study of blood T cell repertoires in COVID-19. Libraries were prepared by immunoSEQ multiplex PCR; TCRdb keeps only in-frame clonotypes and omits some of them. The table has 350,000 or so clones, approximately 90% seen once; the top ten hold about 3.9%. The sequenced sample consisted of peripheral blood. The source of these receptors is a woman aged 60 to 75 with COVID-19, enrolled during active disease.

This clone was observed a handful of times. The chain is built from TRBV19 and TRBJ1-1; D unresolved. The CDR3 is 14 amino acids. V lost 10 bases, J lost 4 bases, and 19 bases lay in between. Germline assignment: CDR1 LNHDA and CDR2 SQIVND (reference sequence). CDR3 loop: CATLGGPRGTEAFF. The CDR3 nucleotides read TGTGCCACCCTAGGTGGGCCTCGGGGCACTGAAGCTTTCTTT.

The V gene is TRBV7-3, the J gene TRBJ1-4; 10 nucleotides match TRBD1. Germline V gives CDR1 SGHTA, CDR2 FQGTGA. This CDR3 has 16 amino acids. V was pared by 2 bases and J by 8 bases, with 8 bases of the junction left unmatched. The CDR3 nucleotides are TGTGCCAGCAGCTTATCGGGGACAGGGGTGGGAGAAAAACTGTTTTTT. This translates into CASSLSGTGVGEKLFF.

The rearrangement links TRBV6-5 to TRBJ1-5; 7 bases line up with TRBD1. This CDR3 is built from 14 residues. V lost 7 bases, J lost 3 bases, and 6 bases stayed unmatched. From germline, CDR1 is MNHEY and CDR2 SVGAGI. CDR3 amino acids: CASISRGNNQPQHF. The CDR3 DNA follows: TGTGCCAGCATTTCCAGGGGGAACAATCAGCCCCAGCATTTT.

V and J are TRBV7-3 and TRBJ2-7; possibly TRBD2 for D (5 bases). CDR3 size: 13 residues. Per germline, CDR1 SGHTA and CDR2 FQGTGA. V was cut by 3 bases and J by 6 bases, with 12 bases left in between. As DNA, the CDR3 is TGTGCCAGCAGCTTCCTGGACTCTGGCGAGCAGTACTTC. Protein: CASSFLDSGEQYF.

This chain uses TRBV3-1 (or the pseudogene TRBV3-2) with TRBJ2-3; 12 bases match TRBD2. Trimming removed 4 bases from V and 3 bases from J; junction bases left unmatched: 5. Germline lookup yields CDR1 LGHDT and CDR2 YNNKEL (reference sequence). This CDR3 comprises 16 residues. The CDR3 coding sequence is TGTGCCAGCAGCCCCCTAGCGGGGGGGCCGACAGATACGCAGTATTTT. It codes for CASSPLAGGPTDTQYF.

J is TRBJ1-1 and V is TRBV5-1, with TRBD1 matching over 10 bases. Germline trimming cut 6 bases from V and 2 bases from J; bases unmatched to any gene: 4. From germline, CDR1 is SGHRS and CDR2 YFSETQ. The CDR3 runs to 14 residues. The CDR3 DNA reads TGCGCCAGCAATGGGGACAGGGGTAACACTGAAGCTTTCTTT. It yields the protein CASNGDRGNTEAFF.

The V gene is TRBV15, the J gene TRBJ1-5; D may be TRBD1 (5 bases). The germline V gene encodes CDR1 LNHNV and CDR2 YYDKDF (reference sequence). V gave up 6 bases and J gave up 3 bases, with 15 bases separating them. This CDR3 spans 15 amino acids. CDR3 coding DNA: TGTGCCACCAGGCCCAAGATAGGGGCCAATCAGCCCCAGCATTTT. This translates into CATRPKIGANQPQHF.

The CDR3 nucleotides read TGTGCCAGCAGTTACCCCGACTATCGGAGAAAGACCCAGTACTTC. Translated: CASSYPDYRRKTQYF. The rearrangement uses TRBV6-5 and TRBJ2-5; D might be TRBD2 (5 bases). The CDR3 is made up of 15 amino acids. Per the germline V gene, CDR1 is MNHEY and CDR2 is SVGAGI. Trimming shortened V by 2 bases and J by 6 bases, and 16 bases separated the two germline ends.